This TCR beta chain was profiled in a study of CD8+CD57+ T cells in acquired aplastic anemia. Before being chosen for sequencing, patients had shown CD8+CD57+ cell expansion by flow cytometry. TCR beta VDJ combinations and CDR3 sequences were profiled from genomic DNA. TCRdb reprocessed the reads with MiXCR, giving one entry per CDR3 protein. The sample lists hundreds of thousands of distinct CDR3 sequences, more than 45% seen once, with 7% to 10% in the top ten. Germline V gene sequence: CDR1 LNHDA, CDR2 SQIVND (reference sequence). V lost 7 bases, J lost 4 bases, and 6 bases stayed unmatched. This CDR3 spans 14 amino acids.

The sequenced sample consisted of sorted CD4+, CD8+, or CD8+CD57+ T cells (not recorded which) from PBMCs. The source of this sequence is a human donor with aplastic anemia. The gene calls are TRBV19 and TRBJ2-3, with 9 positions matching TRBD2. This CDR3 is CASMRREGSDTQYF. The CDR3, as DNA: TGTGCCAGTATGAGGCGGGAGGGGTCAGATACGCAGTATTTT.